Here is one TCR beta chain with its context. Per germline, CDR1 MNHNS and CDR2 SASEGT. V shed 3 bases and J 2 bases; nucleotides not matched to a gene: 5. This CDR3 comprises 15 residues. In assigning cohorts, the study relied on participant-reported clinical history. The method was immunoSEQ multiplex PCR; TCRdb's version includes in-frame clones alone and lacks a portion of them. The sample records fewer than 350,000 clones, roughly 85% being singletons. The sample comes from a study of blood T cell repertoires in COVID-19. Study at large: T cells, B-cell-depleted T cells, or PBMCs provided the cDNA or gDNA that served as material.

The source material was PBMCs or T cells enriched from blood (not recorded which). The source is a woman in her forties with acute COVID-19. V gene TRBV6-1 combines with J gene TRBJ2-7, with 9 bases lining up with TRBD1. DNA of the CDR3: TGTGCCAGCAGTGACCTCGGACAGGGGCCCTACGAGCAGTACTTC. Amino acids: CASSDLGQGPYEQYF.